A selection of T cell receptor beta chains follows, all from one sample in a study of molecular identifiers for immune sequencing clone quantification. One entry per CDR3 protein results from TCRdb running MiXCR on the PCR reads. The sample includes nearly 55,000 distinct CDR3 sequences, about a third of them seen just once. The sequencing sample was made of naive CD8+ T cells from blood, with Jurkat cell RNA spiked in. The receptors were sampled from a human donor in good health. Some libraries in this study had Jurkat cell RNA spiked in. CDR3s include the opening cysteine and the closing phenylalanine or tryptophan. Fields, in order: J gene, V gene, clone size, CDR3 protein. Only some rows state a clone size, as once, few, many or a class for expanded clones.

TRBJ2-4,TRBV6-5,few,CASWTGTGVFQYF
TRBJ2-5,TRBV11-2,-,CASSLGGWKETQYF
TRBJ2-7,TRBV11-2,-,CASSLIGTSYEQYF
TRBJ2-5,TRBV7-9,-,CAIDSPGPAGVSWETQYF
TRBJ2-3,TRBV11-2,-,CASRGGLGTDTQNF
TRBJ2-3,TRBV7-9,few,CASSPHPAQLARDTQYF
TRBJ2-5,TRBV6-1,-,CASSEEESGETQYF
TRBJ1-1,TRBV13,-,CASSLGLANTEAFF
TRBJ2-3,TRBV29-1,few,CSVGGTETRGPTSGILDTQYF
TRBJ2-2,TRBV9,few,CASSVDGRAGTGELFF
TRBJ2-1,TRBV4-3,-,CASSQAGTSGRVNEQFF
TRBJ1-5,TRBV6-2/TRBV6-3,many,CASRTTDSNQPQHF
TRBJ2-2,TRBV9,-,CASSSPGGGGAGTGELFF
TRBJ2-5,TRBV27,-,CASSLWGNQQETQYF
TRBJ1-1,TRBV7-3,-,CASGAYQTGPAFF
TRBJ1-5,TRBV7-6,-,CASSSGWGNQPQHF
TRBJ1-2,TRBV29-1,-,CSGDGGRNYGYTF
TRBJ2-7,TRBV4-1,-,CASSQIVAYEQYF
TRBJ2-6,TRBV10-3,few,CAIMGGTGANVLTF
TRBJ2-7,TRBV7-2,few,CASSVIGQNLFEQYF
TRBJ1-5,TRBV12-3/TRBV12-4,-,CASSLVLWPQHF
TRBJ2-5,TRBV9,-,CASSVNEEPQYF